This entry describes one TCR beta chain. As yet, its antigen is unknown. Some clones are missing from TCRdb's copy, which holds only in-frame ones; the method was immunoSEQ multiplex PCR. Recorded for this sample: 7,500 to 10,000 clones. Patients were aged median around 12 years with disease lasting median around seven years. The data were taken from a study of synovial regulatory T cells in juvenile arthritis. Findings and caveats of the study: TCR diversity was lower in inflammation-associated blood Treg cells than in other blood Treg cells.

Sequenced: Treg cells from blood. Subset of the sample: remaining (HLA-DR-negative) circulating blood Treg cells. The TCR comes from a donor aged 2-35 years with juvenile idiopathic arthritis.

The CDR3 sequence: CASSPTGPNSGNTIYF. The chain uses TRBV5-6 and TRBJ1-3. CDR3 length: 16 residues. No DNA has been recorded. Germline V gene lookup returns CDR1 SGHDT and CDR2 YYEEEE.